This TCR beta chain was profiled in a study of blood T cell repertoires in COVID-19. Study-wide context: The study drew acute and convalescent COVID-19 samples from the United States, Italy and Spain.

The germline CDR1 and CDR2 sequences are SGDLS and YYNGEE. The ends lost 4 bases at V and 3 bases at J; junction bases unmatched: 8. The CDR3 extends over 15 amino acids. As originally analysed: Amplification with reference gene primers provided the estimates of nucleated cell counts. Assay used: immunoSEQ multiplex PCR; TCRdb lists only in-frame clones, some missing. That table furnishes V, J and clone size, whereas the DNA furnished D and trimming. The sample has around 270,000 clones, 75% to 90% seen once. The sample was peripheral blood. The TCR sequence derives from a man aged 35 to 55 with acute or convalescent COVID-19. The chain has TRBV9 and TRBJ1-2, with 8 bases identical to TRBD1. The chain's CDR3 is CASSPEGTGDYGYTF. The DNA of the CDR3 is TGTGCCAGCAGCCCAGAGGGGACAGGAGACTATGGCTACACCTTC.